The rows below give T cell receptor beta chains drawn from one sample of a study of cytomegalovirus exposure and HLA in healthy donors. Some clones are missing from TCRdb's copy, which holds only in-frame ones; the method was immunoSEQ multiplex PCR. The sample carries some 180,000 clones, roughly a tenth recorded once. Material for sequencing was PBMCs. These receptors came from a woman aged 30 to 39 in good health and CMV-seropositive. Each CDR3 is given with its conserved first and last residue. The D gene is left open where the match is weak. Rows give clone size only sometimes, using once, few, many, or a class for an expanded clone.

j_call clone_size d_call v_call cdr3_aa cdr3_nt
TRBJ2-7 NA TRBD2 TRBV5-5 CASSWTSGGSEQYF TGTGCCAGCAGCTGGACTAGCGGAGGTTCCGAGCAGTACTTC
TRBJ2-2 NA NA TRBV29-1 CSVSRQTSNTGELFF TGCAGCGTCTCCCGGCAGACATCGAACACCGGGGAGCTGTTTTTT
TRBJ1-1 NA TRBD1 TRBV7-9 CASRANRGNGIMTEAFF TGTGCCAGCAGGGCAAACAGGGGTAACGGTATAATGACTGAAGCTTTCTTT
TRBJ2-1 few NA TRBV7-9 CASSGEHNEQFF TGTGCCAGCAGCGGGGAGCACAATGAGCAGTTCTTC
TRBJ2-7 NA TRBD2 TRBV19 CASSIVGLAGAAEQYF TGTGCCAGTAGTATAGTTGGACTAGCGGGAGCCGCCGAGCAGTACTTC
TRBJ1-2 few TRBD1 TRBV25-1 CASSSHLGGQGGYGYTF TGTGCCAGCAGTTCCCACTTAGGGGGACAGGGGGGCTATGGCTACACCTTC
TRBJ2-1 NA NA TRBV7-9 CASSSKTEMAYNEQFF TGTGCCAGCAGCTCAAAGACAGAGATGGCTTACAATGAGCAGTTCTTC
TRBJ2-7 NA TRBD1 TRBV6-5 CASRGGTGTYEQYF TGTGCCAGCAGAGGTGGGACAGGAACCTACGAGCAGTACTTC
TRBJ2-7 few NA TRBV7-9 CASSNDHPGGGAGSYEQYF TGTGCCAGCAGCAATGACCACCCGGGGGGCGGTGCGGGTTCCTACGAGCAGTACTTC
TRBJ1-3 few NA TRBV19 CASRGALWSGNTIYF TGTGCCAGTAGAGGAGCCCTTTGGTCTGGAAACACCATATATTTT
TRBJ2-7 NA NA TRBV20-1 CSATGQYEQYF TGCAGTGCTACCGGACAGTACGAGCAGTACTTC
TRBJ1-1 few NA TRBV9 CASSVATALMNTEAFF TGTGCCAGCAGCGTAGCGACAGCACTCATGAACACTGAAGCTTTCTTT
TRBJ1-6 NA NA TRBV4-1 CASSLTGPEGAPLHF TGCGCCAGCAGTCTTACAGGCCCCGAAGGGGCACCCCTCCACTTT
TRBJ2-5 NA NA TRBV5-4 CASSIGETQYF TGTGCCAGCAGTATCGGGGAGACCCAGTACTTC
TRBJ2-7 NA NA TRBV19 CASSIGGRRSYEQYF TGTGCCAGTAGTATAGGGGGGCGGAGGTCCTACGAGCAGTACTTC
TRBJ1-5 NA NA TRBV15 CATSRDWGLNTPQHF TGTGCCACCAGCAGAGATTGGGGCCTTAATACCCCCCAGCATTTT
TRBJ2-3 NA TRBD1 TRBV18 CASLVGQGTDTQYF TGTGCCAGCCTCGTGGGACAGGGAACAGATACGCAGTATTTT
TRBJ2-1 few NA TRBV9 CASSVDPFIREPVNEQFF TGTGCCAGCAGCGTAGACCCTTTCATAAGGGAGCCGGTCAATGAGCAGTTCTTC
TRBJ2-7 NA TRBD2 TRBV19 CASSTMTSAAYEQYF TGTGCCAGTAGTACGATGACTAGCGCCGCCTACGAGCAGTACTTC
TRBJ2-3 few NA TRBV30 CAWDNSGYTDTQYF TGTGCCTGGGATAATAGCGGATATACAGATACGCAGTATTTT
TRBJ1-5 NA NA TRBV7-9 CASSLGAGHGPQHF TGTGCCAGCAGCTTAGGGGCAGGCCATGGGCCCCAGCATTTT
TRBJ2-2 few NA TRBV9 CASSPTRRSGELFF TGTGCCAGCAGCCCAACTAGGAGATCAGGGGAGCTGTTTTTT
TRBJ2-1 few TRBD1 TRBV6-5 CASSLGQGQQFF TGTGCCAGCAGTTTAGGACAGGGTCAGCAGTTCTTC
TRBJ2-5 few NA TRBV2 CASSALLEGETQYF TGTGCCAGCAGTGCGTTATTGGAGGGGGAGACCCAGTACTTC
TRBJ2-1 few NA TRBV6-4 CASSFNNEQFF TGTGCCAGCAGTTTTAACAATGAGCAGTTCTTC
TRBJ2-7 NA NA TRBV7-7 CASSEHPGVGEQYF TGTGCCAGCAGCGAACATCCAGGGGTTGGGGAGCAGTACTTC
TRBJ1-1 NA TRBD1 TRBV6-5 CASSSRDRNTEAFF TGTGCCAGCAGTTCCCGGGACAGGAACACTGAAGCTTTCTTT
TRBJ2-3 few TRBD2 TRBV6-1 CASSGLAGSTDTQYF TGTGCCAGCAGTGGACTAGCGGGGAGCACAGATACGCAGTATTTT
TRBJ2-2 few NA TRBV9 CASSPRGGTGELFF TGTGCCAGCAGCCCCCGAGGGGGAACCGGGGAGCTGTTTTTT
TRBJ2-3 NA TRBD2 TRBV18 CASSPGSGTPLADTQYF TGTGCCAGCTCACCAGGCAGCGGGACCCCTCTCGCAGATACGCAGTATTTT
TRBJ2-1 once NA TRBV7-7 CASSLTGYNEQFF TGTGCCAGCAGCTTAACCGGGTACAATGAGCAGTTCTTC
TRBJ1-4 few NA TRBV2 CASSPGGGGEKLFF TGTGCCAGCAGCCCCGGGGGGGGAGGGGAAAAACTGTTTTTT
TRBJ1-2 NA TRBD1 TRBV7-2 CASSRQGRGEDGYTF TGCGCCAGCAGCCGACAGGGGAGGGGTGAAGATGGCTACACCTTC
TRBJ1-1 NA TRBD1 TRBV7-9 CASTPGTGLFFTEAFF TGTGCCAGCACCCCCGGGACAGGGCTCTTTTTCACTGAAGCTTTCTTT
TRBJ1-2 few NA TRBV29-1 CSVEDLVGRNYGYTF TGCAGCGTTGAAGATCTTGTTGGGCGTAACTATGGCTACACCTTC
TRBJ2-5 NA TRBD1 TRBV29-1 CSVAKQGVITETQYF TGCAGCGTTGCGAAACAGGGGGTCATTACAGAGACCCAGTACTTC
TRBJ1-1 NA TRBD1 TRBV10-2 CASLDRGLLHTEAFF TGCGCCAGCTTGGACAGGGGGCTCCTTCACACTGAAGCTTTCTTT
TRBJ2-1 few TRBD2 TRBV7-8 CASSPTSAGANYNEQFF TGTGCCAGCAGCCCTACTTCAGCGGGAGCGAACTACAATGAGCAGTTCTTC
TRBJ2-1 few NA TRBV25-1 CASSGWVQFF TGTGCCAGCTCGGGGTGGGTGCAGTTCTTC
TRBJ1-5 few TRBD1 TRBV6-4 CASSDSRYRGDQPQHF TGTGCCAGCAGTGACTCAAGATACAGGGGGGATCAGCCCCAGCATTTT
TRBJ1-1 NA TRBD1 TRBV19 CASSGTGGAEAFF TGTGCCAGTAGCGGAACAGGGGGAGCTGAAGCTTTCTTT
TRBJ2-2 few TRBD2 TRBV2 CASSRLAGGNGELFF TGTGCCAGCAGTAGACTAGCGGGAGGTAACGGGGAGCTGTTTTTT
TRBJ2-6 few TRBD1 TRBV11-2 CASSPTWQGARGANVLTF TGTGCCAGCAGCCCAACGTGGCAGGGGGCACGAGGGGCCAACGTCCTGACTTTC
TRBJ2-7 NA TRBD2 TRBV6-5 CASSYKRGSYEQYF TGTGCCAGCAGTTACAAGCGGGGGAGCTACGAGCAGTACTTC
TRBJ2-1 few NA TRBV30 CAWSVKRHEQFF TGTGCCTGGAGTGTAAAGAGGCATGAGCAGTTCTTC
TRBJ1-6 NA NA TRBV6-5 CASSQGLNSPLHF TGTGCCAGCAGTCAGGGGTTGAATTCACCCCTCCACTTT
TRBJ2-3 few NA TRBV27 CASSPPGADLTDTQYF TGTGCCAGCAGCCCCCCGGGAGCGGACCTAACAGATACGCAGTATTTT
TRBJ2-3 few NA TRBV6-1 CASSEPGRADTQYF TGTGCCAGCAGTGAGCCAGGGCGCGCAGATACGCAGTATTTT
TRBJ2-1 NA NA TRBV7-9 CASSSGYNEQFF TGTGCCAGCAGCTCGGGGTACAATGAGCAGTTCTTC
TRBJ2-3 few NA TRBV10-3 CAISDPADSVLDTQYF TGTGCCATCAGTGATCCGGCAGACAGTGTATTGGATACGCAGTATTTT
TRBJ1-1 NA NA TRBV29-1 CSVEAGAPNTEAFF TGCAGCGTTGAGGCGGGGGCTCCGAACACTGAAGCTTTCTTT
TRBJ2-7 few TRBD1 TRBV5-4 CASGDRGYEQYF TGTGCCAGCGGCGACAGGGGATACGAGCAGTACTTC
TRBJ1-1 NA NA TRBV25-1 CASSELGAPPPTNTEAFF TGTGCCAGCAGTGAATTAGGGGCACCACCGCCCACGAACACTGAAGCTTTCTTT
TRBJ1-1 few TRBD1 TRBV5-1 CASSSTGFAEAFF TGCGCCAGCAGCTCGACAGGGTTCGCTGAAGCTTTCTTT
TRBJ2-1 NA NA TRBV13 CASSPTPGYGGEQFF TGTGCCAGCAGCCCCACCCCGGGATACGGTGGTGAGCAGTTCTTC